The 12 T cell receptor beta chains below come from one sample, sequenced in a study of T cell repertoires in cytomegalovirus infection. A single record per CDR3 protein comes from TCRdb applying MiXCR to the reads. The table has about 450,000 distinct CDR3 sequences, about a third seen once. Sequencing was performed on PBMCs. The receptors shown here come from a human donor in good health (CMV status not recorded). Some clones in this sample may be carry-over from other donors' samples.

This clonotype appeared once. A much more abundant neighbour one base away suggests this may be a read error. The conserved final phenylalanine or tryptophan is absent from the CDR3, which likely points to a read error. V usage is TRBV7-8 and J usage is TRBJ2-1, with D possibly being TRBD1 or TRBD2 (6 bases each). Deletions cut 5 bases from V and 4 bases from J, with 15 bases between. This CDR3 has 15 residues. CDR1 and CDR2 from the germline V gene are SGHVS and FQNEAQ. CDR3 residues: CASSPPGAGYNEQFV. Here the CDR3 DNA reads TGTGCCAGCAGCCCACCGGGGGCTGGGTACAATGAGCAGTTCGTC.

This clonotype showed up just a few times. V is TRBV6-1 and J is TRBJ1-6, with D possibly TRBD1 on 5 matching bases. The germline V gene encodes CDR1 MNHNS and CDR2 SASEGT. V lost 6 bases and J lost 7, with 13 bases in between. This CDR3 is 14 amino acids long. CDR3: CASRGGTDNSPLHF. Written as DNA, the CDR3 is TGTGCCAGCAGGGGTGGGACTGACAATTCACCCCTCCACTTT.

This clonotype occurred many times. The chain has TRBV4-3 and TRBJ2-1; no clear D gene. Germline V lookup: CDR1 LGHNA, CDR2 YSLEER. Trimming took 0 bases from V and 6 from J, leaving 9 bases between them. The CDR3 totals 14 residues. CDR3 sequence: CASSQDLFCNEQFF. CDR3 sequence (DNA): TGCGCCAGCAGCCAAGATCTATTTTGCAATGAGCAGTTCTTC.

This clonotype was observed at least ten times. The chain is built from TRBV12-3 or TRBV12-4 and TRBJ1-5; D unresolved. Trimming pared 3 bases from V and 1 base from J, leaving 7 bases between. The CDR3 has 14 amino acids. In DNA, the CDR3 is TGTGCCAGCAGTTTTCTGGGAAGCAATCAGCCCCAGCATTTT. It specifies CASSFLGSNQPQHF.

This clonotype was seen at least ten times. The CDR3 DNA is TGTGCCAGCAGCTTAATGACCGTCTCTGGAAACACCATATATTTT. This gives the protein CASSLMTVSGNTIYF. This chain uses TRBV7-2 with TRBJ1-3; D ambiguous. The germline V gene has CDR1 SGHTA and CDR2 FQGNSA. The length of the CDR3 is 15 residues. Trimming removed 2 bases from V and 0 bases from J, with 8 bases in between.

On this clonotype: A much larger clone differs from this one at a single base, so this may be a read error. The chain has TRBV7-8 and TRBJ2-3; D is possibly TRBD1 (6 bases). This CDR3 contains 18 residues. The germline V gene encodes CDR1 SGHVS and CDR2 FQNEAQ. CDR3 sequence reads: CATLRTQGLFGGTDTRYF. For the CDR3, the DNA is TGTGCCACCCTAAGGACTCAAGGCCTGTTTGGGGGCACAGATACGCGGTATTTT.

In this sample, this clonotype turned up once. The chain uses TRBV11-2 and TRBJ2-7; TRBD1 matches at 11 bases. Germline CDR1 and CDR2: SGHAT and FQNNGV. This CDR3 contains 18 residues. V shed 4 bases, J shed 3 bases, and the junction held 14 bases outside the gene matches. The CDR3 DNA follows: TGTGCCAGCAGCTCTCGCGGGACAGGGGGTAATGGTGGCTACGAGCAGTACTTC. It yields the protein CASSSRGTGGNGGYEQYF.

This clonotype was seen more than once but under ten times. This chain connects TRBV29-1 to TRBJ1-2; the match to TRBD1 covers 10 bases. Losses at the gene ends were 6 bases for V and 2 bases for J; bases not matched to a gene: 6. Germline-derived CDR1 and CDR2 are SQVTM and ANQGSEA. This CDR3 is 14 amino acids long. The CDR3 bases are TGCAGCGTGGGGACAGGGGTCTCAAACTATGGCTACACCTTC. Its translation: CSVGTGVSNYGYTF.

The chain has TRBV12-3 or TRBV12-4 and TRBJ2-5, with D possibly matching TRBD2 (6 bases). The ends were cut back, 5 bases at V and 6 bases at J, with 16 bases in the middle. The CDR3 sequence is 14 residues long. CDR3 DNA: TGTGCCAGCAGTCCTGATATGGCGGGGAAGACCCAGTACTTC. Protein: CASSPDMAGKTQYF.

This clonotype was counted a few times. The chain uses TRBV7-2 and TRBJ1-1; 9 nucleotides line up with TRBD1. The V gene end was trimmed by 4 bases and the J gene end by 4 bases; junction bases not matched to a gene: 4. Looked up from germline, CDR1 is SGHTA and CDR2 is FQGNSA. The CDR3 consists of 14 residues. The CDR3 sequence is CASSWRQGGTEAFF. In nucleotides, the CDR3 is TGTGCCAGCAGCTGGAGACAGGGGGGCACTGAAGCTTTCTTT.

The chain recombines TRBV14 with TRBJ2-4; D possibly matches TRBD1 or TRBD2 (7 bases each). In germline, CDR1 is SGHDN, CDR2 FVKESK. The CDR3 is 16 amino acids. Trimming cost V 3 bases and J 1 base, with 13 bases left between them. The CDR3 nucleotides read TGTGCCAGCAGCCACAGGGGGGGTGCGGCCAAAAACATTCAGTACTTC. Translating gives CASSHRGGAAKNIQYF.

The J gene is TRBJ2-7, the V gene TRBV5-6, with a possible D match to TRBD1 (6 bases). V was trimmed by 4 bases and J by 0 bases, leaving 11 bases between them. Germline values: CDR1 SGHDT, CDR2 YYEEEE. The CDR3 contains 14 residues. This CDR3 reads CASSPGASSYEQYF. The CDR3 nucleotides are TGTGCCAGCAGCCCAGGGGCCAGCTCCTACGAGCAGTACTTC.